The rows below give T cell receptor beta chains drawn from one sample of a study of patients and donors after allogeneic stem cell transplantation. TCRdb re-called the RT-PCR reads through MiXCR, storing one row per CDR3 protein. Here the sample spans approximately 25,000 distinct CDR3 sequences, roughly 30% being singletons. Material for sequencing was blood, either unsorted or a sorted T cell fraction (not recorded which). Receptor source: a human donor who was either an allogeneic HSCT recipient or a stem cell or donor lymphocyte infusion donor (not recorded which). It is not recorded whose cells these are; they may come from a transplant donor. Both conserved end residues are part of each CDR3. The order of the fields is clone size, D gene, V gene, J gene, CDR3 DNA, CDR3 protein. D genes are given only for firm matches. Not every row has a clone size; where given, it reads once, few, many or a size class.

>many|-|TRBV4-2|TRBJ1-5
TGTGCCAGCAGCCAGGGGCATCAGCCCCAGCATTTT
CASSQGHQPQHF
>few|-|TRBV12-3/TRBV12-4|TRBJ1-1
TGTGCCAGCAGTTTTCCCCCCCGGACAGCCAACACTGAAGCTTTCTTT
CASSFPPRTANTEAFF
>few|TRBD1|TRBV20-1|TRBJ1-1
TGCAGTGCTAGAGGGGGACAGACCACTGAAGCTTTCTTT
CSARGGQTTEAFF
>-|-|TRBV10-3|TRBJ1-1
TGTGCCATCAGTGCTGGACAGAACACTGAAGCTTTCTTT
CAISAGQNTEAFF
>-|-|TRBV11-2|TRBJ2-5
TGTGCCAGCAGCTTAGGTGGACTATTACAAGAGACCCAGTACTTC
CASSLGGLLQETQYF
>many|TRBD1|TRBV5-1|TRBJ2-2
TGCGCCAGCAGCCGGGATGGGACAGGGGGCGCGGACACCGGGGAGCTGTTTTTT
CASSRDGTGGADTGELFF
>-|-|TRBV12-3/TRBV12-4|TRBJ1-2
TGTGCCAGCAGTTTCTACGACAGGAACTATGGCTACACCTTC
CASSFYDRNYGYTF
>-|-|TRBV5-1|TRBJ2-5
TGCGCCAGCAGCTTGGTTGAAGGGCAAGAGACCCAGTACTTC
CASSLVEGQETQYF
>-|-|TRBV28|TRBJ2-7
TGTGCCAGCAGTTTGGGTCTAGTTAATACCTACGAGCAGTACTTC
CASSLGLVNTYEQYF
>-|-|TRBV12-3/TRBV12-4|TRBJ2-1
TGTGCCAGCAGTTACGGGGCTGAGCAGTTCTTC
CASSYGAEQFF
>-|TRBD1|TRBV6-5|TRBJ1-1
TGTGCCAGCAGTCGGGACAGGGGTTTGAACACTGAAGCTTTCTTT
CASSRDRGLNTEAFF
>few|-|TRBV29-1|TRBJ2-2
TGCAGCGTTGAGCCGGACGGGAACACCGGGGAGCTGTTTTTT
CSVEPDGNTGELFF
>-|-|TRBV3-1|TRBJ1-5
TGTGCCAGCAGCAGGGACATTGGTCAGCCCCAGCATTTT
CASSRDIGQPQHF
>few|-|TRBV27|TRBJ1-5
TGTGCCAGCAGTTTCAGGCCGAATAGCAATCAGCCCCAGCATTTT
CASSFRPNSNQPQHF
>few|-|TRBV6-5|TRBJ2-2
TGTGCCAGCAGTCCCGGACTGAACACCGGGGAGCTGTTTTTT
CASSPGLNTGELFF
>-|-|TRBV4-2|TRBJ1-6
TGTGCCAGCAGCCAAGTCGGCCGGGGGAAACCGGGCCCCCTCCACTTT
CASSQVGRGKPGPLHF
>-|TRBD2|TRBV7-8|TRBJ2-1
TGTGCCAGCAGCTTGACTTTAGCGGGGGCCGGCTCCTACAATGAGCAGTTCTTC
CASSLTLAGAGSYNEQFF
>-|TRBD1|TRBV20-1|TRBJ1-5
TGCAGTGCTAGAATTCTCAGGGGGGGCAATCAGCCCCAGCATTTT
CSARILRGGNQPQHF
>large|-|TRBV30|TRBJ1-5
TGTGCCTGGAGCACCCGGGGATACAATCAGCCCCAGCATTTT
CAWSTRGYNQPQHF
>many|-|TRBV20-1|TRBJ2-1
TGCAGTGCTAGAGATCCACAAAAGTCCAGGGAGATCGAGAATGAGCAGTTCTTC
CSARDPQKSREIENEQFF